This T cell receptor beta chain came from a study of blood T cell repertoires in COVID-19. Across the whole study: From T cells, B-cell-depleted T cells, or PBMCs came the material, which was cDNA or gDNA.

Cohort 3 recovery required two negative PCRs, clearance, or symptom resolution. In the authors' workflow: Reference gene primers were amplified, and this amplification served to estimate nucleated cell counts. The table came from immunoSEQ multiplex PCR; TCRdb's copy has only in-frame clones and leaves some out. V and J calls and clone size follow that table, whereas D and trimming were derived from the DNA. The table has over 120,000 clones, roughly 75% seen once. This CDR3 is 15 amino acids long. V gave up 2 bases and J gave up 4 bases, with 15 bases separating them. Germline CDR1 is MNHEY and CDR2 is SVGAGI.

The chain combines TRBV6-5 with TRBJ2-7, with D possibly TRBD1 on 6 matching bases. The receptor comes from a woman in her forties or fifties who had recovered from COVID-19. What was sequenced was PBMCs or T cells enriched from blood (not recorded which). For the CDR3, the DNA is TGTGCCAGCAGTTACGAGGGGGTGCCCCAATACGAGCAGTACTTC. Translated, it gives CASSYEGVPQYEQYF.